Listed here are 32 T cell receptor beta chains from one sample, sequenced in a study of monozygotic twins with inflammatory bowel disease. TCRdb re-called the 5' RACE reads and shows each CDR3 protein once, DNA omitted. Its table lists more than 75,000 distinct CDR3 sequences. Sequencing was done on a sample of blood. These receptors all come from a human donor with ulcerative colitis or Crohn's disease, or a healthy co-twin of an affected twin (not recorded which).

This chain uses TRBV10-2 with TRBJ1-6. The CDR3 has 14 residues. Germline V gene lookup returns CDR1 WSHSY and CDR2 SAAADI. This chain's CDR3 is CASSAGSIFSPLHF.

V is TRBV12-3 or TRBV12-4 and J is TRBJ2-1; TCRdb indicates TRBD2, and absent DNA this call remains unverified. This CDR3 is 15 amino acids long. CDR3 loop: CASSSGLAGGNEQFF.

This chain connects TRBV7-9 to TRBJ2-7; the D call from TCRdb, TRBD1, cannot be confirmed without DNA. The CDR3 covers 14 residues. Per germline, CDR1 SEHNR and CDR2 FQNEAQ (reference sequence). The CDR3 sequence: CASSASRGIDEQYF. Looking up the rest from reference TRBV7-9 and TRBJ2-7 gives the full variable domain: DTGVSQNPRHKITKRGQNVTFRCDPISEHNRLYWYRQTLGQGPEFLTYFQNEAQLEKSRLLSDRFSAERPKGSFSTLEIQRTEQGDSAMYLCASSASRGIDEQYFGPGTRLTVT.

V usage is TRBV7-9 and J usage is TRBJ2-3. Germline values: CDR1 SEHNR, CDR2 FQNEAQ (reference sequence). The CDR3 spans 12 residues. The CDR3 loop reads CASSLAPGTQYF.

The genes are TRBV3-1 and TRBJ1-1. The germline V gene encodes CDR1 LGHDT and CDR2 YNNKEL (reference sequence). The length of the CDR3 is 14 residues. CDR3 amino acids: CASSPPERNTEAFF.

The chain couples TRBV29-1 to TRBJ2-7. The CDR3 runs to 13 residues. Germline CDR1 and CDR2: SQVTM and ANQGSEA. CDR3 sequence: CSVEKQGPYEQYF.

J is TRBJ2-7 and V is TRBV7-6; the D call from TCRdb, TRBD1, cannot be confirmed without DNA. Germline loops: CDR1 SGHVS, CDR2 FNYEAQ. The CDR3 consists of 14 residues. The CDR3 protein is CASSMGEELNEQYF.

The chain couples TRBV6-1 to TRBJ1-3; TCRdb's D call, TRBD1, is unchecked because there is no DNA. The germline CDR1 and CDR2 sequences are MNHNS and SASEGT. The CDR3 has 17 residues. This CDR3 reads CASSEGGRRSSGNTIYF.

The gene calls are TRBV7-9 and TRBJ2-3; the TCRdb call, TRBD1, lacks DNA for checking. The CDR3 has 15 amino acids. Per germline, CDR1 SEHNR and CDR2 FQNEAQ (reference sequence). The CDR3 loop is CASTPTGTGTDTQYF. The complete variable domain, with remaining parts taken from reference TRBV7-9 and TRBJ2-3, reads DTGVSQNPRHKITKRGQNVTFRCDPISEHNRLYWYRQTLGQGPEFLTYFQNEAQLEKSRLLSDRFSAERPKGSFSTLEIQRTEQGDSAMYLCASTPTGTGTDTQYFGPGTRLTVL.

This rearrangement joins TRBV5-1 to TRBJ1-1; TCRdb indicates TRBD1, and absent DNA this call remains unverified. The germline V gene encodes CDR1 SGHRS and CDR2 YFSETQ. The CDR3 totals 14 residues. The CDR3 is CASSPGTGGAEAFF.

V is TRBV5-1 and J is TRBJ2-5; absent DNA, TCRdb's TRBD1 call cannot be checked. The CDR3 has 14 amino acids. CDR1 SGHRS and CDR2 YFSETQ come from the germline V gene. The CDR3 loop reads CASSSGTAEETQYF.

The chain recombines TRBV5-6 with TRBJ2-1; TCRdb's D gene call, TRBD2, goes unchecked for lack of DNA. This CDR3 is 19 amino acids long. Looked up from germline, CDR1 is SGHDT and CDR2 is YYEEEE. The CDR3 here is CASSLWYTSGGPTILTQFF.

This rearrangement joins TRBV5-4 to TRBJ2-1; TCRdb outputs TRBD1, but without DNA this stays unchecked. Looked up from germline, CDR1 is SGHNT and CDR2 is YYREEE (reference sequence). The CDR3 consists of 16 residues. CDR3 amino acids: CASSLATGGSYNEQFF.

The V gene is TRBV11-2, the J gene TRBJ1-1; TCRdb reports TRBD1, a call that lacks DNA to check it against. Germline-derived CDR1 and CDR2 are SGHAT and FQNNGV. The CDR3 loop spans 14 amino acids. CDR3 amino acids: CASSSGTGSDEAFF.

This rearrangement joins TRBV10-3 to TRBJ2-3. CDR3 length: 14 amino acids. CDR1 is ENHRY, CDR2 SYGVKD, per germline. The CDR3 reads CAISKSLGTDTQYF.

The rearrangement uses TRBV29-1 and TRBJ2-1. Germline V gene data show CDR1 as SQVTM and CDR2 as ANQGSEA. The CDR3 runs 13 residues. The CDR3 here is CSGQPWRDNEQFF.

The CDR3 sequence is CASSPGGAARDTQYF. The gene calls are TRBV5-1 and TRBJ2-3; TCRdb proposes TRBD1, but this gene call is untestable without DNA. CDR1 and CDR2 from the germline V gene are SGHRS and YFSETQ. CDR3 length: 15 residues. The variable domain in full, completed from reference TRBV5-1 and TRBJ2-3, reads KAGVTQTPRYLIKTRGQQVTLSCSPISGHRSVSWYQQTPGQGLQFLFEYFSETQRNKGNFPGRFSGRQFSNSRSEMNVSTLELGDSALYLCASSPGGAARDTQYFGPGTRLTVL.

CDR3 sequence: CASSRGNSAPNTEAFF. This chain connects TRBV21-1 to TRBJ1-1; no DNA is available, so the TRBD1 call from TCRdb remains unchecked. TRBV21-1 is noted as a pseudogene. The CDR3 has 16 amino acids.

This chain joins TRBV18 and TRBJ1-2; absent DNA, TCRdb's TRBD1 call cannot be checked. The CDR3 runs 14 residues. CDR1 KGHSH and CDR2 LQKENI come from the germline V gene. CDR3 sequence: CASSPTEGAHGYTF.

This rearrangement joins TRBV7-2 to TRBJ2-1; TCRdb's D call, TRBD1, is unchecked because there is no DNA. Per germline, CDR1 SGHTA and CDR2 FQGNSA. The CDR3 covers 17 residues. The chain's CDR3 is CASSSPLGGVAYNEQFF.

V and J are TRBV6-1 and TRBJ2-7; without DNA, the TCRdb call of TRBD2 cannot be checked. This CDR3 has 14 amino acids. Germline V gene lookup returns CDR1 MNHNS and CDR2 SASEGT. CDR3 in amino acids: CASRRGSNFLEQYF.

The chain couples TRBV12-3 or TRBV12-4 to TRBJ1-1. CDR3 size: 12 residues. The CDR3: CASSSSRTEAFF.

J is TRBJ2-3 and V is TRBV7-3; no DNA is available, so the TRBD2 call from TCRdb remains unchecked. CDR3 length: 15 residues. The germline V gene encodes CDR1 SGHTA and CDR2 FQGTGA. Here the CDR3 reads CASSLLPSSTDTQYF.

The CDR3 reads CASSLAQGSLSVYGYTF. This chain links TRBV6-1 with TRBJ1-2; the TRBD1 assignment by TCRdb is unverifiable without DNA. The germline CDR1 and CDR2 sequences are MNHNS and SASEGT. The CDR3 is made up of 17 amino acids.

V usage is TRBV7-9 and J usage is TRBJ2-7; as DNA is missing, the TRBD1 call by TCRdb cannot be tested. The CDR3 runs 14 residues. Germline CDR1 and CDR2: SEHNR and FQNEAQ (reference sequence). This chain's CDR3 is CAILTGQGGYEQYF.

The chain has TRBV6-5 and TRBJ2-7; absent DNA, TCRdb's TRBD2 call cannot be checked. Germline values: CDR1 MNHEY, CDR2 SVGAGI. The CDR3 length is 13 residues. CDR3 loop: CASSLGLFYEQYF.

The V call is TRBV20-1, the J call TRBJ2-3; the D gene TCRdb calls, TRBD1, cannot be checked with no DNA. The CDR3 runs 13 residues. Per the germline V gene, CDR1 is DFQATT and CDR2 is SNEGSKA (reference sequence). This CDR3 is CSAWGARADTQYF.

The J gene is TRBJ1-4, the V gene TRBV5-1; TCRdb picks TRBD1, but there is no DNA to check that call. CDR3 size: 13 residues. Germline V gene lookup returns CDR1 SGHRS and CDR2 YFSETQ. CDR3 region: CASSLGQDEKLFF.

This chain links TRBV20-1 with TRBJ2-1; the TCRdb D gene call, TRBD2, has no DNA to confirm it. Germline CDR1 is DFQATT and CDR2 is SNEGSKA (reference sequence). CDR3 length equals 14 residues. The CDR3 loop reads CSAAVLREGNEQFF.

V and J are TRBV5-6 and TRBJ1-5; TCRdb's D call, TRBD1, is unchecked because there is no DNA. Germline lookup yields CDR1 SGHDT and CDR2 YYEEEE. This CDR3 comprises 14 residues. This CDR3 reads CASSGQDSNQPQHF.

The chain joins TRBV3-1 to TRBJ1-2; lacking DNA, the TRBD1 call made by TCRdb goes unchecked. The CDR3 runs 15 residues. Germline values: CDR1 LGHDT, CDR2 YNNKEL (reference sequence). The CDR3 here is CASSQSWTGGIGYTF.

J is TRBJ2-2 and V is TRBV24-1; the D call of TRBD1 rests on TCRdb alone, since no DNA is present to check it. The germline V gene encodes CDR1 KGHDR and CDR2 SFDVKD. CDR3 length equals 17 residues. The CDR3 here is CATSARQGKEGTGELFF.